This TCR beta chain comes out of a study of T cells of healthy individuals (dated by TCRdb to 2016 to 2019). Unmatched junction bases come to 9, with V trimmed by 4 bases and J by 5 bases. Inclusive of the bounding cysteine and phenylalanine, the CDR3 is 16 residues long. The retained sequence is limited to the CDR3, 48 bases, with the frame set at the first base. From a lookup of the germline V gene (reference sequence), CDR1 and CDR2 are PRHDT and FYEKMQ. The library was built by means of 5' RACE. The reads were generated on an Illumina MiSeq. The public reads were reprocessed in TCRdb via fastp at Q25 and MiXCR, keeping in-frame beta chains. Rows are combined by CDR3 protein, so each entry shows the most common genes and DNA. This sample is represented by more than 60,000 distinct CDR3 sequences; around 15% of them were singletons. The ten largest clones add up to around 5.1% of the sample. This clonotype was recorded at least ten times. Its binding antigen is unknown. Base-call qualities are not available, and no considerably larger clone is one nucleotide away.

This receptor was obtained from a human donor in good health. This chain joins TRBV13 to TRBJ2-1, and TRBD2 aligns with 9 junction nucleotides. DNA sequence: TGTGCCAGCAGCTCGCGGCGGGAGGGCCGCGACAATGAGCAGTTCTTC. Its translation reads: CASSSRREGRDNEQFF.